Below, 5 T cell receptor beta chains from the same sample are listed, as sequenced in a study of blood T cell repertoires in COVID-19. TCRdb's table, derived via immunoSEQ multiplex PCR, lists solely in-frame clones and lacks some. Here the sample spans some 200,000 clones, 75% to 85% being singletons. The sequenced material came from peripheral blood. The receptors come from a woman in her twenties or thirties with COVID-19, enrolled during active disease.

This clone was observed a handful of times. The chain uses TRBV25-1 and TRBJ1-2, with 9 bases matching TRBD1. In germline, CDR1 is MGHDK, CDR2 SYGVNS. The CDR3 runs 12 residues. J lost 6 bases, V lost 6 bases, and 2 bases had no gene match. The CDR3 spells CASSGTGHGYTF. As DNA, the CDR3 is TGTGCCAGCAGCGGGACAGGGCATGGCTACACCTTC.

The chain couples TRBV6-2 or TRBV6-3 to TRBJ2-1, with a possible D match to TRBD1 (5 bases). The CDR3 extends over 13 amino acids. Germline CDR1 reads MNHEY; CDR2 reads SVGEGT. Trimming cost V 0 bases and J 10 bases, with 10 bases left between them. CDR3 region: CASSYSQGAEQFF. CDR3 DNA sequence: TGTGCCAGCAGTTACTCCCAAGGGGCCGAGCAGTTCTTC.

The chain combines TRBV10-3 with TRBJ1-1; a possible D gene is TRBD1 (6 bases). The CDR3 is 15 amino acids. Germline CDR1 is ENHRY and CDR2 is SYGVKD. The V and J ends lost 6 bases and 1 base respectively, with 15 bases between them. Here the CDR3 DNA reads TGTGCCATCAGCAACAGGGAAGGGGCGAACACTGAAGCTTTCTTT. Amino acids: CAISNREGANTEAFF.

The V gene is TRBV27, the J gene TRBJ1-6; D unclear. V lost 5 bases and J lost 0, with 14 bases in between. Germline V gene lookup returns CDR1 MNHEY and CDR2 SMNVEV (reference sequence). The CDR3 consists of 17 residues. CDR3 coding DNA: TGTGCCAGCAGTAAGAGGGAGGGAAGCTCCTATAATTCACCCCTCCACTTT. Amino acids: CASSKREGSSYNSPLHF.

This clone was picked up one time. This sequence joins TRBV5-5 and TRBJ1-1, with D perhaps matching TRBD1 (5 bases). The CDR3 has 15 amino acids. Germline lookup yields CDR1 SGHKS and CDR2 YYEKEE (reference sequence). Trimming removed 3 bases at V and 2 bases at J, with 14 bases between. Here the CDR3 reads CASSYHRGRNTEAFF. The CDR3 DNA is TGTGCCAGCAGCTACCACCGGGGGAGAAACACTGAAGCTTTCTTT.